A selection of T cell receptor beta chains follows, all from one sample in a study of shared T cell receptors in the human thymus. Method: immunoSEQ multiplex PCR; TCRdb's copy keeps in-frame clones and lacks some. The repertoire holds hundreds of thousands of clones, with around 89% as singletons. These data were also reused for a study on human thymus T cells.

The sample was thymocytes. Receptors originate from a boy in the first two years of life with a congenital heart defect. CDR3s include the opening cysteine and the closing phenylalanine or tryptophan.

v_call: TRBV4-2; cdr3_aa: CASSQRTSSTHNEQFF
v_call: TRBV19; cdr3_aa: CASSQADSSNQPQHF
v_call: TRBV6-6; cdr3_aa: CASSYLIRDRGNEQYF
v_call: TRBV5-1; cdr3_aa: CASRETGFDGYTF
v_call: TRBV15; cdr3_aa: CATSRDGGVPNNYGYTF
v_call: TRBV5-1; cdr3_aa: CASSLVVAQVGSGNTIYF
v_call: TRBV21-1; cdr3_aa: CASSRGGGVRESQFF
v_call: TRBV19; cdr3_aa: CASSDREGRKLFF
v_call: TRBV10-3; cdr3_aa: CAISETSGRAWLDTQYF
v_call: TRBV7-9; cdr3_aa: CASSSGGRHKPYNEQFF